The following is a T cell receptor beta chain sequence with its context. Enrollment of patients from Seattle took place during active infection, with longitudinal follow-up. Methods used by the authors: It was from reference gene primer amplification that nucleated cell counts were estimated. Sequenced by immunoSEQ multiplex PCR; TCRdb stores in-frame clones only, minus some. That table furnishes V, J and clone size, whereas the DNA furnished D and trimming. The sample comprises tens of thousands of clones, 75% to 90% of which are singletons, and around 2% rests with the top ten. The data were obtained in a study of blood T cell repertoires in COVID-19. Turning to the study itself: Material from acute and convalescent COVID-19 was sourced from the United States, Italy and Spain. Sample material is recorded as cDNA or gDNA derived from T cells, B-cell-depleted T cells, or PBMCs.

The CDR3 length is 16 residues. V lost 3 bases and J lost 4; bases outside the gene matches: 9. CDR1 and CDR2 (germline): LNHNV, YYDKDF (reference sequence). The material sequenced was peripheral blood. The chain is built from TRBV15 and TRBJ1-5, with 7 positions matching TRBD1. This sequence was found in a woman aged 80 or over with COVID-19, enrolled during active disease. Written as DNA, the CDR3 is TGTGCCACCAGCAGGGGGGGACAGCTGATTAATCAGCCCCAGCATTTT. It is translated as CATSRGGQLINQPQHF.